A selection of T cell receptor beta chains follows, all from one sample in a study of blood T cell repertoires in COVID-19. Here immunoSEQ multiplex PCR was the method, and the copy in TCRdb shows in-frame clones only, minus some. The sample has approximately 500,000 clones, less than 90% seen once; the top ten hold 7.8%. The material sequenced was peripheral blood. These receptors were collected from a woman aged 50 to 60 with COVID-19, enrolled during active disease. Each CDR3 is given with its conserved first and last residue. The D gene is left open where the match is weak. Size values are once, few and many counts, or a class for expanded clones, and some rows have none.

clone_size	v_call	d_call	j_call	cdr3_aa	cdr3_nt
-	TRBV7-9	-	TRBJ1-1	CASSSGLINTEAFF	TGTGCCAGCAGCTCTGGACTTATAAACACTGAAGCTTTCTTT
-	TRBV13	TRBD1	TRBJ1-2	CASSLGRGQGGNYGYTF	TGTGCCAGCAGCTTAGGAAGGGGACAGGGTGGAAACTATGGCTACACCTTC
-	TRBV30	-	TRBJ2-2	CAWSGSLRGLNTGELFF	TGTGCCTGGAGTGGATCCCTACGGGGGTTGAACACCGGGGAGCTGTTTTTT
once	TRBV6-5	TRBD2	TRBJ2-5	CASSPTSGGPRTQYF	TGTGCCAGCAGCCCGACTAGCGGGGGGCCAAGGACCCAGTACTTC
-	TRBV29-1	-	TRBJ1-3	CSALPQDFSGNTIYF	TGCAGCGCCCTACCCCAGGACTTCTCTGGAAACACCATATATTTT
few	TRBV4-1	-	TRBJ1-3	CASSQVPRGDTIYF	TGCGCCAGCAGCCAAGTCCCCAGGGGAGACACCATATATTTT
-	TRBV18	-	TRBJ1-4	CASSPVWGGREKLFF	TGTGCCAGCTCACCAGTTTGGGGGGGTCGAGAAAAACTGTTTTTT
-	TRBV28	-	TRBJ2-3	CASSSAGSTDTQYF	TGTGCCAGCAGTTCGGCAGGGAGCACAGATACGCAGTATTTT
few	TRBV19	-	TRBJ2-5	CASSRGQETQYF	TGTGCCAGTAGTCGGGGTCAAGAGACCCAGTACTTC
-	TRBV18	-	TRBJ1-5	CASSRGDSNQPQHF	TGTGCCAGCTCCCGGGGTGATAGCAATCAGCCCCAGCATTTT
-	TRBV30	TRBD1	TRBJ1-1	CAWIPTLRQGNTEAFF	TGTGCCTGGATTCCTACGCTCCGACAGGGGAACACTGAAGCTTTCTTT
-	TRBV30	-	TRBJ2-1	CAWSAAGFTEQFF	TGTGCCTGGAGTGCGGCAGGGTTCACTGAGCAGTTCTTC
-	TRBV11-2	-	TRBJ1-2	CASSPDSYGYTF	TGTGCCAGCAGCCCAGACAGCTATGGCTACACCTTC
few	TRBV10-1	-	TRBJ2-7	CASRDTGSREQYF	TGCGCCAGCCGGGATACGGGCAGCCGCGAGCAGTACTTC
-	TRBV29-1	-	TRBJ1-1	CSVGEGRTEAFF	TGCAGCGTTGGAGAGGGCCGCACTGAAGCTTTCTTT
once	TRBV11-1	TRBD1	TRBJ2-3	CASTRGQISDTQYF	TGTGCCAGCACCCGGGGACAGATCTCAGATACGCAGTATTTT
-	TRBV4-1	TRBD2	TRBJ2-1	CASSPWASGMGGEQFF	TGCGCCAGCAGCCCCTGGGCTAGCGGGATGGGGGGTGAGCAGTTCTTC
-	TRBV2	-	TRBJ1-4	CASSEGRVATNEKLFF	TGTGCCAGCAGTGAAGGGCGGGTTGCAACTAATGAAAAACTGTTTTTT
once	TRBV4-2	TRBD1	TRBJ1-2	CASSQVRGAKPNYGYTF	TGTGCCAGCAGCCAAGTCAGGGGGGCGAAACCTAACTATGGCTACACCTTC
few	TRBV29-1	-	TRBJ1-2	CSVESQVYGYTF	TGCAGCGTTGAATCACAGGTATATGGCTACACCTTC
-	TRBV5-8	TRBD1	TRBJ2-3	CASRTGAYPTDTQYF	TGTGCCAGCCGGACAGGTGCTTATCCCACAGATACGCAGTATTTT
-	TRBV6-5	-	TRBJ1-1	CASSLTSGGRAEAFF	TGTGCCAGCAGTCTAACTTCCGGGGGGAGGGCTGAAGCTTTCTTT
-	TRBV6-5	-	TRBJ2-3	CASSYSADSDTQYF	TGTGCCAGCAGTTACTCGGCGGACTCAGATACGCAGTATTTT
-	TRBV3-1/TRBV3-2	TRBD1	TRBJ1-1	CASSPRTGRNTEAFF	TGTGCCAGCAGCCCTAGGACAGGCCGGAACACTGAAGCTTTCTTT
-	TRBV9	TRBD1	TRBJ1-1	CASSAGGYTEAFF	TGTGCCAGCAGCGCAGGGGGCTACACTGAAGCTTTCTTT
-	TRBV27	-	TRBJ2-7	CASSSPRQFYEQYF	TGTGCCAGCAGTAGCCCCCGACAGTTTTACGAGCAGTACTTC
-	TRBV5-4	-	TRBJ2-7	CASSLAGDRSYEQYF	TGTGCCAGCAGCTTGGCGGGGGACCGTTCCTACGAGCAGTACTTC
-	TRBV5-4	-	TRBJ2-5	CASSLDGETQYF	TGTGCCAGCAGCTTGGACGGGGAGACCCAGTACTTC
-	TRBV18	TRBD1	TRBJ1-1	CASSPGQGPRTEAFF	TGTGCCAGCTCACCGGGACAGGGGCCAAGGACTGAAGCTTTCTTT
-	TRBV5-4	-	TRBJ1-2	CASSLAGANYGYTF	TGTGCCAGCAGCTTGGCGGGGGCTAACTATGGCTACACCTTC
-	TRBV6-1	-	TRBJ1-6	CASSERTAPDNSPLHF	TGTGCCAGCAGTGAACGGACAGCTCCGGATAATTCACCCCTCCACTTT
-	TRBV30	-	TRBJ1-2	CAWSWGVTSFLYGYTF	TGTGCCTGGAGTTGGGGGGTTACATCCTTCCTCTATGGCTACACCTTC
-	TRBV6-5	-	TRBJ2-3	CASSYSGGITDTQYF	TGTGCCAGCAGTTACTCTGGGGGGATCACAGATACGCAGTATTTT
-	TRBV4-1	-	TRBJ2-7	CASSQASGTYEQYF	TGCGCCAGCAGCCAAGCGTCAGGGACCTACGAGCAGTACTTC
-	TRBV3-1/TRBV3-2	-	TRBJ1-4	CASSQVPGEKLFF	TGTGCCAGCAGCCAAGTCCCGGGTGAAAAACTGTTTTTT
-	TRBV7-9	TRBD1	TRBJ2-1	CASSYKGQINEQFF	TGTGCCAGCAGCTATAAGGGACAGATCAATGAGCAGTTCTTC
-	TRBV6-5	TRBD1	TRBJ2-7	CASEDRGRYEQYF	TGTGCCAGTGAGGACAGGGGTAGGTACGAGCAGTACTTC
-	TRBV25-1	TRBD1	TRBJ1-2	CASSEYGGQAYGNGYTF	TGTGCCAGCAGTGAATACGGAGGACAGGCTTACGGAAATGGCTACACCTTC
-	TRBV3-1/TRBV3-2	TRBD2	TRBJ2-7	CASSQVGGVTEQYF	TGTGCCAGCAGCCAAGTCGGGGGGGTAACAGAGCAGTACTTC
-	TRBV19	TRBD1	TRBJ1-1	CASRLTGRDAFF	TGTGCCAGTAGACTGACAGGGCGTGACGCTTTCTTT
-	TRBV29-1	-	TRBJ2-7	CSVTGASSYEQYF	TGCAGCGTTACAGGAGCCAGCTCCTACGAGCAGTACTTC
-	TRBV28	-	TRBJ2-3	CASSSTGEGTDTQYF	TGTGCCAGCAGTTCAACAGGGGAGGGCACAGATACGCAGTATTTT
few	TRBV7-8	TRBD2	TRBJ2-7	CASSTPRGGTYEQYF	TGTGCCAGCAGCACCCCCCGGGGGGGGACCTACGAGCAGTACTTC
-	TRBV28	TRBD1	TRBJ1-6	CASSRRTGGESPLHF	TGTGCCAGCAGCCGAAGAACAGGGGGCGAATCACCCCTCCACTTT
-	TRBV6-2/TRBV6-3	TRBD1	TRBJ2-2	CASSWDGTANTGELFF	TGTGCCAGCAGTTGGGATGGGACAGCGAACACCGGGGAGCTGTTTTTT
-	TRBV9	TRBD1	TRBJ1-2	CASSARGRGGYTF	TGTGCCAGCAGCGCCAGGGGGCGTGGAGGCTACACCTTC
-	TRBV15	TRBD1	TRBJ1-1	CATNNRGGVEAFF	TGTGCCACCAACAACAGGGGCGGTGTTGAAGCTTTCTTT
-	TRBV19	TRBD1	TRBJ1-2	CASSATGGGYGYTF	TGTGCCAGTAGTGCTACAGGGGGCGGCTATGGCTACACCTTC
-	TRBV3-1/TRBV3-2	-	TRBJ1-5	CASSQSGQGSNQPQHF	TGTGCCAGCAGCCAATCAGGGCAGGGGAGCAATCAGCCCCAGCATTTT
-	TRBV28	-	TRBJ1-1	CASSPLNTEAFF	TGTGCCAGCAGTCCCTTGAACACTGAAGCTTTCTTT
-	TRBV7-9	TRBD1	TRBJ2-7	CASSPNRDRLQVEQYF	TGTGCCAGCAGCCCAAACAGGGACAGGTTACAAGTCGAGCAGTACTTC
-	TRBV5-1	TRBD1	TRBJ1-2	CASSPGHRDSYGYTF	TGCGCCAGCAGCCCGGGACACCGGGACAGCTATGGCTACACCTTC
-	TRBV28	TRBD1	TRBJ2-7	CASRPGQTYEQYF	TGTGCCAGCAGGCCGGGACAGACCTACGAGCAGTACTTC
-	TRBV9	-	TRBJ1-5	CASSERPEQGVEGQHF	TGTGCCAGCAGCGAGCGCCCGGAACAAGGCGTGGAGGGCCAGCATTTT